This T cell receptor beta chain was recorded in a study of T cell changes during pregnancy in multiple sclerosis. Here immunoSEQ multiplex PCR was the method, and the copy in TCRdb shows in-frame clones only, minus some. The repertoire holds tens of thousands of clones, with about 94% as singletons. CDR1 is SGHRS and CDR2 is YFSETQ in the germline V gene. This CDR3 comprises 14 residues. Trimming took off 4 bases at V and 4 bases at J, with 14 bases between the two ends. This chain links TRBV5-1 with TRBJ1-2; possibly TRBD1 for D (5 bases). The sequenced sample was peripheral blood, obtained in the first trimester of pregnancy. This receptor was identified in a female donor in good health, enrolled as a control in a pregnancy study. The CDR3 is CASSRGEGGYGYTF. CDR3 nucleotides: TGCGCCAGCAGCCGGGGGGAGGGTGGCTATGGCTACACCTTC.